This passage covers 9 T cell receptor beta chains from one sample sequenced in a study of vaccination and CD4 T cells after COVID-19. With the Oncomine TCR Beta short-read assay, DNA from cultured CD4+ T cells was sequenced. TCRdb reprocessed the PCR reads with MiXCR, giving one entry per CDR3 protein. This repertoire shows roughly 20,000 distinct CDR3 sequences, 70% found once; its top ten account for 4.5% to 7%. Antigens for these TCRs are unknown. Treatment described: approximately nine-day PBMC culture with coronavirus spike peptide pools or control peptides (ViraFEST assay). Sequencing was done on a sample of CD4+ T cells from blood, cultured in vitro. Receptors originate from a human donor who had recovered from COVID-19.

The chain couples TRBV11-3 to TRBJ2-7, with 9 positions matching TRBD2. J was trimmed by 4 bases and V by 5 bases; bases with no gene match: 15. Germline V gene data show CDR1 as SGHNT and CDR2 as YENEEA. The CDR3 is made up of 17 amino acids. The CDR3 region has the DNA TGTGCCAGCAGCACCAAATCTAGCGGGGCGACCCTATACGAGCAGTACTTC. Its translation: CASSTKSSGATLYEQYF.

The J gene is TRBJ1-5, the V gene TRBV27, with TRBD1 matching 10 bases. This CDR3 has 15 amino acids. The V gene end was trimmed by 6 bases and the J gene end by 4 bases; junction bases not matched to a gene: 6. Germline V gene lookup returns CDR1 MNHEY and CDR2 SMNVEV (reference sequence). This CDR3 reads CASRTPGQGNQPQHF. Written as DNA, the CDR3 is TGTGCCAGCAGGACACCGGGACAGGGGAATCAGCCCCAGCATTTT.

The chain carries TRBV24-1 and TRBJ2-5; no reliable D call. Germline CDR1 KGHDR, CDR2 SFDVKD. V lost 4 bases, J lost 2 bases, and 19 bases lay in between. This CDR3 comprises 17 residues. Here the CDR3 DNA reads TGTGCCACCAGTGACCCCGGACCGTCTTGGGGACAAGAGACCCAGTACTTC. Translated: CATSDPGPSWGQETQYF.

In nucleotides, the CDR3 is TGCAGTGCTAGTGGGCTAGGGGGCGAAAAAAACATTCAGTACTTC. Translation gives CSASGLGGEKNIQYF. V usage is TRBV20-1 and J usage is TRBJ2-4; 7 nucleotides agree with TRBD1. The CDR3 runs 15 residues. Trimming at V came to 3 bases and at J to 4 bases, leaving 9 bases not matched to a gene. Germline values: CDR1 DFQATT, CDR2 SNEGSKA (reference sequence).

This clonotype showed up just once. The chain couples TRBV20-1 to TRBJ2-1; 11 bases align to TRBD2. V was pared by 6 bases and J by 9 bases, with 13 bases of the junction left unmatched. The CDR3 consists of 15 residues. CDR1 and CDR2 (germline): DFQATT, SNEGSKA (reference sequence). CDR3 sequence (DNA): TGCAGTGCCCGGCGGGGTAGCGGGAGGGTAATTGAGCAGTTCTTC. Residues: CSARRGSGRVIEQFF.

This clonotype was seen a handful of times. The gene calls are TRBV28 and TRBJ1-2; no reliable D call. This CDR3 is 13 amino acids long. Per the germline V gene, CDR1 is MDHEN and CDR2 is SYDVKM. V was clipped by 6 bases and J by 4 bases, with 12 bases between them. CDR3 bases: TGTGCCAGCAGCCCCAGTCCAGGCTATGGCTACACCTTC. Its protein product is CASSPSPGYGYTF.

The genes are TRBV25-1 and TRBJ2-2; TRBD1 matches at 11 bases. The CDR3 runs to 18 residues. The germline CDR1 and CDR2 sequences are MGHDK and SYGVNS. Germline trimming cut 7 bases from V and 4 bases from J; bases unmatched to any gene: 14. DNA for the CDR3: TGTGCCAGCAAGAGGGACAGGGGGGTTCGCGTTGGCACCGGGGAGCTGTTTTTT. Protein sequence: CASKRDRGVRVGTGELFF.

The CDR3 region is CASSPLDRSPYNEQFF. The CDR3 DNA sequence: TGTGCCAGCAGCCCTCTCGACAGGTCACCCTACAATGAGCAGTTCTTC. The chain couples TRBV28 to TRBJ2-1, with D perhaps TRBD1 (6 bases). The CDR3 runs 16 residues. The V gene's germline CDR1 is MDHEN and CDR2 SYDVKM. Trimming pared 6 bases from V and 2 bases from J, leaving 17 bases between.

This clonotype was seen only a few times. This chain links TRBV20-1 with TRBJ1-2; perhaps TRBD1 as D (6 bases). This CDR3 is 15 amino acids long. The V end was cut by 6 bases, the J end by 0 bases, with 17 bases between. Germline V CDR1 and CDR2: DFQATT, SNEGSKA (reference sequence). The CDR3 sequence is CSASPRTGSNYGYTF. The CDR3 DNA is TGCAGTGCCAGCCCCCGAACAGGGTCTAACTATGGCTACACCTTC.